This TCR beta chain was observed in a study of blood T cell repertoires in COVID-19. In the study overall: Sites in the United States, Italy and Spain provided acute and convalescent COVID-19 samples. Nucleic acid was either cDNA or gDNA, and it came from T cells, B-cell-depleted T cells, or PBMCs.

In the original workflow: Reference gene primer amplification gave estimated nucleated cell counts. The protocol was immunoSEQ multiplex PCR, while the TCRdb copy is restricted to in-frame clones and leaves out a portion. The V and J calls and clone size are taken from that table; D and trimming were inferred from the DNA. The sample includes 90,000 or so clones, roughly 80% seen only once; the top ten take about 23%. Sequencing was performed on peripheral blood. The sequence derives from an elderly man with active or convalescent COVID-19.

CDR3 residues: CASSPGEGGYEQYF. The CDR3 nucleotides are TGCGCCAGCAGCCCCGGGGAGGGAGGCTACGAGCAGTACTTC. J is TRBJ2-7 and V is TRBV4-1; 7 bases are shared with TRBD2. From germline, CDR1 is MGHRA and CDR2 YSYEKL. The V and J ends lost 4 bases and 3 bases, in that order; junction bases with no gene match: 6. This CDR3 is built from 14 residues.